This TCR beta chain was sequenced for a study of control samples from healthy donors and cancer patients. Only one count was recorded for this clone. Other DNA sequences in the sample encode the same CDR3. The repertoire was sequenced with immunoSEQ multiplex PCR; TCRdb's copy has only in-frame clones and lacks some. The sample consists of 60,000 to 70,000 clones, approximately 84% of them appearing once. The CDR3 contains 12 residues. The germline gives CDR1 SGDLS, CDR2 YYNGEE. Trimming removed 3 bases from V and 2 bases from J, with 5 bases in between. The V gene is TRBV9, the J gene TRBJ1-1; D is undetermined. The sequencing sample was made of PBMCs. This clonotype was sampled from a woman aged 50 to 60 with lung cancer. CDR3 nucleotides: TGTGCCAGCAGCGCTAGAAACACTGAAGCTTTCTTT. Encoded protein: CASSARNTEAFF.